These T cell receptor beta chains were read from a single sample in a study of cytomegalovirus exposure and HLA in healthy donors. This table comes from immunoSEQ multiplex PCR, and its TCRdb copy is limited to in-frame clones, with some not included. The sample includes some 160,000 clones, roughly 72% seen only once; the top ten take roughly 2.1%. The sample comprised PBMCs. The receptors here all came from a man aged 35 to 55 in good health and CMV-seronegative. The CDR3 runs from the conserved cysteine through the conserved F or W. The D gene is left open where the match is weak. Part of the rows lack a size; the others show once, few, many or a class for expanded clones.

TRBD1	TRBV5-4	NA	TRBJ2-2	TGTGCCAGCAGCTTGGGGTACAGGGGTGCCGGGGAGCTGTTTTTT	CASSLGYRGAGELFF
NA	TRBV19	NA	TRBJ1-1	TGTGCCAGTACTTATACCGGGGACACTGAAGCTTTCTTT	CASTYTGDTEAFF
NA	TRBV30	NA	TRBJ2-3	TGTGCCTGGAGTGTCGGTTGGACAGATACGCAGTATTTT	CAWSVGWTDTQYF
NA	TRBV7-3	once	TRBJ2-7	TGTGCCAGCAGCTTATCGGCAGGGAATCGCTACGAGCAGTACTTC	CASSLSAGNRYEQYF
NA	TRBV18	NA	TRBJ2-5	TGTGCCAGCTCACCATCAGGACAGTACCAAGAGACCCAGTACTTC	CASSPSGQYQETQYF
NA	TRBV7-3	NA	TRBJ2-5	TGTGCCAGCAGCTTAACCGGGATCTCCTGGGAGACCCAGTACTTC	CASSLTGISWETQYF
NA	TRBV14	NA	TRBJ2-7	TGTGCCAGCAGCCAAGTTACAGGGACGCTATCCTACGAGCAGTACTTC	CASSQVTGTLSYEQYF
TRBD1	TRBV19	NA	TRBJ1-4	TGTGCCAGCTTGCACACAGGGGGCGATGAAAAACTGTTTTTT	CASLHTGGDEKLFF
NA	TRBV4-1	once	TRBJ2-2	TGCGCCAGCAGCCAACCCGGGGTCGGGGAGCTGTTTTTT	CASSQPGVGELFF
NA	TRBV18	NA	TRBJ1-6	TGTGCCAGCTCACCAAGGACAGAGCCGAATTCACCCCTCCACTTT	CASSPRTEPNSPLHF
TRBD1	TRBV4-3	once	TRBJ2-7	TGCGCCAGCAGCCAAGCCCTCCCCAGGGGGAGCTCCTACGAGCAGTACTTC	CASSQALPRGSSYEQYF
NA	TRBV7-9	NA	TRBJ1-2	TGTGCCAGCAGCTTCGGGTTGGGACTTAGTGGCTACACCTTC	CASSFGLGLSGYTF
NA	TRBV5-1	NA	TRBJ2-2	TGCGCCAGCAGCTCCAGGGTTCCCGGGGAGCTGTTTTTT	CASSSRVPGELFF
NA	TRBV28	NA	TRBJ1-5	TGTGCCAGCAGTTCCCCTCGGGCGGGGACCCATCAGCCCCAGCATTTT	CASSSPRAGTHQPQHF
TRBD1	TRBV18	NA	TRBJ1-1	TGTGCCAGCTCACCACGGGCAGGGGGCGGCACTGAAGCTTTCTTT	CASSPRAGGGTEAFF
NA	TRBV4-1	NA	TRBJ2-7	TGCGCCAGCAGCCGGGGAGAGGGAGGCTACGAGCAGTACTTC	CASSRGEGGYEQYF
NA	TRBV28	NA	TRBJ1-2	TGTGCCAGCAGTAGCCCCCCCGGGGGGCGCGAACCTCGCTACACCTTC	CASSSPPGGREPRYTF
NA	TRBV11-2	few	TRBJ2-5	TGTGCCAGCAGCTTAGGGTATAGTTTCCAAGAGACCCAGTACTTC	CASSLGYSFQETQYF
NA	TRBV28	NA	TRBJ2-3	TGTGCCAGCAGTTTCCCCACGGGAGAGGTTAATACGCAGTATTTT	CASSFPTGEVNTQYF
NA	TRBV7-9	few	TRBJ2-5	TGTGCCAGCAGCTTAGGGGCAGGGGAACAAGAGACCCAGTACTTC	CASSLGAGEQETQYF
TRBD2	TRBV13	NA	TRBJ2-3	TGTGCCAGCAGCTTAAGCGGGGGGGCCGCAGATACGCAGTATTTT	CASSLSGGAADTQYF
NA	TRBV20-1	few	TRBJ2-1	TGCAGTGTCCGTAGCGTCAATGAGCAGTTCTTC	CSVRSVNEQFF
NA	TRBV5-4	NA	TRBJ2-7	TGTGCCAGCAGCTGGGGCGGCGGCTCCTACGAGCAGTACTTC	CASSWGGGSYEQYF
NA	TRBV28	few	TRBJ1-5	TGTGCCAGCAGTGACTTATATAGCAATCAGCCCCAGCATTTT	CASSDLYSNQPQHF
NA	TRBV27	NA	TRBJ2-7	TGTGCCAGCAGTTTATTTGAGAGCTACGAGCAGTACTTC	CASSLFESYEQYF
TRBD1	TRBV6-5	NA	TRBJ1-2	TGTGCCAGCAGCGCAGGGGGCTACTATGGCTACACCTTC	CASSAGGYYGYTF
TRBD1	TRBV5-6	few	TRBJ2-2	TGTGCCAGCAGCTGGATGGGACCGGGACAGGGGACCGGGGAGCTGTTTTTT	CASSWMGPGQGTGELFF
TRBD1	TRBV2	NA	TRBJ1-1	TGTGCCAGCACCCCACACAGGGGGCTGAACACTGAAGCTTTCTTT	CASTPHRGLNTEAFF
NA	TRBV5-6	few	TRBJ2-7	TGTGCCAGCAGCCCTCGGGTTGCCTACGAGCAGTACTTC	CASSPRVAYEQYF
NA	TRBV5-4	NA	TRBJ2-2	TGTGCCAGCAGCTCCGATCCGGCGGGACAGACAAACACCGGGGAGCTGTTTTTT	CASSSDPAGQTNTGELFF
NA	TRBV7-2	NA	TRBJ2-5	TGTGCCAGCAGCCCCCATCAAGAGACCCAGTACTTC	CASSPHQETQYF
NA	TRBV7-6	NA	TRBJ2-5	TGTGCCAGCAGCTCTAGGCCCATGGGGAGGAGCCCCCAAGAGACCCAGTACTTC	CASSSRPMGRSPQETQYF
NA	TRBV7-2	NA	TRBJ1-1	TGTGCCAGCAGCTTAGCGCGGGGGGTCCCTGAAGCTTTCTTT	CASSLARGVPEAFF
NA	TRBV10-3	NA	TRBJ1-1	TGTGCCATCAGAGACTTCAGGGACTTCCCTCTTGGGAACACTGAAGCTTTCTTT	CAIRDFRDFPLGNTEAFF
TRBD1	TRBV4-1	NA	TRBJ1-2	TGCGCCAGCAGCCTCCCGGGACAGAATAATGGCTACACCTTC	CASSLPGQNNGYTF
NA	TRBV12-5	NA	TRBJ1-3	TGTGCTAGTGGTTTGGTACGGGGGACCTCTAGAAACACCATATATTTT	CASGLVRGTSRNTIYF
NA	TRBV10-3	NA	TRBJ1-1	TGTGCCATCAACGCCGGGAGGAACACTGAAGCTTTCTTT	CAINAGRNTEAFF
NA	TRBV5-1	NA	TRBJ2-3	TGCGCCAGCAGCTTGAGGCTAGGGGGAACTAGCACAGATACGCAGTATTTT	CASSLRLGGTSTDTQYF
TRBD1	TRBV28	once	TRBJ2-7	TGTGCCAGCAGTCTGACAGGGAACAATGCCTACGAGCAGTACTTC	CASSLTGNNAYEQYF
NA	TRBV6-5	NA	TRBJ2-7	TGTGCCAGCCTCCTTGAGCAGTACTTC	CASLLEQYF
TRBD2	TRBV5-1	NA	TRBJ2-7	TGCGCCAGCAGCTCCGATCACCTAGCGGGGGTCTACGAGCAGTACTTC	CASSSDHLAGVYEQYF
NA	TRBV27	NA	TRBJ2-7	TGTGCCAGCAGTTTATTCCCCGGAGCCCCCCTCGAGCAGTACTTC	CASSLFPGAPLEQYF
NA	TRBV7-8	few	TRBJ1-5	TGTGCCAGCAGCACTAACAGGGACCAGCCCCAGCATTTT	CASSTNRDQPQHF
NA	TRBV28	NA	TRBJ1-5	TGTGCCAGCAGTTTAAGACGGGGCAATCAGCCCCAGCATTTT	CASSLRRGNQPQHF
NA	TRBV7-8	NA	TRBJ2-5	TGTGCCAGCAGCTTCGGGGGAATTGCAGAGACCCAGTACTTC	CASSFGGIAETQYF
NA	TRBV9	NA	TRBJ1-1	TGTGCCAGCAGCGACCGGCGGACGGGGGGAAACACTGAAGCTTTCTTT	CASSDRRTGGNTEAFF
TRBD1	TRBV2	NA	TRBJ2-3	TGTGCCAGCAGTGGGACAGGGTTGACAGATACGCAGTATTTT	CASSGTGLTDTQYF